The clone carrying this TCR beta chain was seen a handful of times. Its antigen is undetermined. Pooled CD45RO+ cells and CCR7-negative CD45RA+ TemRA cells made up CD8 memory. The data were taken from a study of shared clonotypes between healthy human individuals. The study's findings and limits: Larger richness was generally estimated for naive than memory subsets.

Method: immunoSEQ multiplex PCR; TCRdb's copy keeps in-frame clones and lacks some. This table holds about 380,000 clones, approximately 97% found once. CDR3 length equals 15 residues. Germline CDR1 and CDR2: MNHEY and SMNVEV (reference sequence). V lost 6 bases and J 0 bases, leaving 14 bases between the germline ends. Sequencing input: memory CD8+ T cells sorted from blood. Subset described: CD45RO+ cells pooled with CCR7-negative TemRA cells. The chain joins TRBV27 to TRBJ1-1, with no clear D. The sequence came from a man between 25 and 39 years old in good health. The CDR3 loop reads CASRIAATMNTEAFF. The CDR3 DNA reads TGTGCCAGCAGGATAGCGGCTACCATGAACACTGAAGCTTTCTTT.